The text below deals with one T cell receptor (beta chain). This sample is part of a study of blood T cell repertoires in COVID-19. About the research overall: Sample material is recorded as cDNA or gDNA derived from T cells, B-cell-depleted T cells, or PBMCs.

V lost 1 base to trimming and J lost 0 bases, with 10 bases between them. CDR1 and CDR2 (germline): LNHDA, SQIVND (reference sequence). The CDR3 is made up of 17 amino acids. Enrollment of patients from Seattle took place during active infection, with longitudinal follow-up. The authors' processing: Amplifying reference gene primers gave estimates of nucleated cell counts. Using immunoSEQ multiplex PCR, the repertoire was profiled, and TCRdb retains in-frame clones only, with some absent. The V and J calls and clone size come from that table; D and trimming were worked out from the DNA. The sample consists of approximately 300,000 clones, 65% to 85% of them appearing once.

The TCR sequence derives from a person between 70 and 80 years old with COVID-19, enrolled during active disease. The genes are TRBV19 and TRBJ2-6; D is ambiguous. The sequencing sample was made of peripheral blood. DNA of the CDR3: TGTGCCAGTAGTATAGTGGTCCAACTCTCTGGGGCCAACGTCCTGACTTTC. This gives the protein CASSIVVQLSGANVLTF.